The 30 T cell receptor beta chains given below trace back to one sample, sequenced in a study of blood T cell repertoires in COVID-19 (dated by TCRdb to the early 2020s). The library came from the immunoSEQ multiplex PCR assay. TCRdb re-hosts the immuneACCESS table, in-frame sequences only. Its copies lack some clones; in the studies checked, an unresolved V gene accounts for under half of them, and the cause for the rest is not known. Recorded for this sample are around 27,000 clones; around 83% of them occurred a single time. Roughly a quarter of the sample goes to the ten largest clones. The specimen was peripheral blood. All receptors derive from a human donor in a cohort sampled during active COVID-19.

The chain recombines TRBV6-1 with TRBJ1-2; D is undetermined. The CDR3 has 11 amino acids. V lost 8 bases and J lost 8, with 12 bases in between. Germline values: CDR1 MNHNS, CDR2 SASEGT. The DNA for the CDR3 is TGTGCCAGCGGCTCGGGGAGAGGCTACACCTTC. It is translated as CASGSGRGYTF.

The chain uses TRBV29-1 and TRBJ2-7, with D uncertain. Germline V lookup: CDR1 SQVTM, CDR2 ANQGSEA. This CDR3 spans 16 amino acids. Trimming removed 4 bases at V and 0 bases at J, with 19 bases between. The CDR3 loop reads CSVGGRTSKGSYEQYF. The CDR3 nucleotides are TGCAGCGTTGGAGGCAGAACATCTAAAGGCTCCTACGAGCAGTACTTC.

This rearrangement joins TRBV6-2 or TRBV6-3 to TRBJ2-5; 8 bases map to TRBD1. V shed 0 bases, J shed 3 bases, and the junction held 6 bases outside the gene matches. Germline-derived CDR1 and CDR2 are MNHEY and SVGEGT. This CDR3 has 16 residues. CDR3 region: CASSYSGRGHEETQYF. The CDR3, as DNA: TGTGCCAGCAGTTACTCCGGCAGGGGGCATGAAGAGACCCAGTACTTC.

V usage is TRBV5-1 and J usage is TRBJ1-4; a weak D match, TRBD1 (6 bases). From germline, CDR1 is SGHRS and CDR2 YFSETQ. V shed 7 bases and J shed 7 bases, with 14 bases lying between them. The CDR3 contains 13 residues. The chain's CDR3 is CASQTGRSEKLFF. CDR3 DNA sequence: TGCGCCAGCCAGACAGGCCGATCTGAAAAACTGTTTTTT.

The chain joins TRBV28 to TRBJ2-7; D ambiguous. Germline assignment: CDR1 MDHEN and CDR2 SYDVKM. V was shortened by 3 bases and J by 1 base, with 13 bases between the two germline ends. This CDR3 contains 15 residues. The CDR3 loop is CASSFNAAPSYEQYF. CDR3 coding DNA: TGTGCCAGCAGTTTTAATGCGGCACCATCCTACGAGCAGTACTTC.

The chain couples TRBV25-1 to TRBJ2-5, with 10 bases matching TRBD1. The V and J ends lost 7 bases and 2 bases, in that order; junction bases with no gene match: 7. The CDR3 runs to 15 residues. From germline, CDR1 is MGHDK and CDR2 SYGVNS. The chain's CDR3 is CASTLWGQGQETQYF. The CDR3 DNA reads TGTGCCAGCACCTTGTGGGGACAGGGGCAAGAGACCCAGTACTTC.

The V and J genes are TRBV18 and TRBJ2-6; 7 nucleotides align to TRBD1. Germline CDR1 is KGHSH and CDR2 is LQKENI. This CDR3 is built from 16 residues. Trimming removed 2 bases from V and 4 bases from J; junction bases left unmatched: 5. The CDR3 nucleotides are TGTGCCAGCTCACCAAACACAGGGGTCGGGGCCAACGTCCTGACTTTC. It is translated as CASSPNTGVGANVLTF.

J is TRBJ2-3 and V is TRBV7-9, with 11 bases identical to TRBD2. The CDR3 runs to 17 residues. Germline V gives CDR1 SEHNR, CDR2 FQNEAQ (reference sequence). Unmatched junction bases numbered 10, after V lost 2 bases and J lost 6 bases. The DNA for the CDR3 is TGTGCCAGCAGCTTAATAGCGGGGGGGCCGATCCCCGATACGCAGTATTTT. Its translation is CASSLIAGGPIPDTQYF.

A few counts support this clone. The rearrangement links TRBV30 to TRBJ2-7, with TRBD2 identical over 7 bases. This CDR3 region has 13 residues. The germline CDR1 and CDR2 sequences are GTSNPN and SVGIG (reference sequence). After removal of 4 bases from V and 7 bases from J, the junction contained 10 bases not matched to a gene. CDR3 bases: TGTGCCTGGAACGAGGGAGGGCCGGGAGAGCAGTACTTC. This codes for CAWNEGGPGEQYF.

The chain combines TRBV4-2 with TRBJ2-3; 10 bases are a match to TRBD2. The CDR3 is 17 residues long. V gave up 0 bases and J gave up 8 bases; unmatched junction bases: 11. CDR1 LGHNA and CDR2 YNFKEQ come from the germline V gene. The CDR3 region is CASSQDVAAGGRGTQYF. The CDR3 coding sequence is TGTGCCAGCAGCCAAGATGTTGCAGCGGGGGGGCGGGGTACGCAGTATTTT.

The rearrangement joins TRBV7-2 to TRBJ2-3; TRBD2 agrees at 9 bases. Germline V gene lookup returns CDR1 SGHTA and CDR2 FQGNSA. The CDR3 has 14 residues. V lost 5 bases, J lost 3 bases, and 3 bases stayed unmatched. The CDR3 DNA is TGTGCCAGCAGCCGCGGGGGGGGGACAGATACGCAGTATTTT. It yields the protein CASSRGGGTDTQYF.

The V and J genes are TRBV4-2 and TRBJ1-4; 10 bases line up with TRBD1. V lost 3 bases to trimming and J lost 6 bases; unmatched junction nucleotides: 1. The CDR3 has 14 amino acids. CDR1 and CDR2 from the germline V gene are LGHNA and YNFKEQ. CDR3 sequence reads: CASSQGTGDEKLFF. CDR3 sequence (DNA): TGTGCCAGCAGCCAGGGGACAGGGGATGAAAAACTGTTTTTT.

In this sample, this clone turned up a few times. The chain recombines TRBV4-3 with TRBJ1-2, with D perhaps matching TRBD1 (5 bases). Trimming stripped 1 base from V and 4 bases from J, with 7 bases between. Per the germline V gene, CDR1 is LGHNA and CDR2 is YSLEER. The CDR3 is 13 amino acids. DNA of the CDR3: TGCGCCAGCAGCCAAGGGGGGGGCTATGGCTACACCTTC. Protein product: CASSQGGGYGYTF.

This chain uses TRBV7-2 with TRBJ2-7; TRBD2 matches at 11 bases. This CDR3 has 14 amino acids. From germline, CDR1 is SGHTA and CDR2 FQGNSA. V lost 3 bases, J lost 3 bases, and 1 base stayed unmatched. The CDR3 loop is CASSFTSGSYEQYF. CDR3 coding DNA: TGTGCCAGCAGCTTCACTAGCGGGAGCTACGAGCAGTACTTC.

V gene TRBV10-3 combines with J gene TRBJ2-7; D gene uncertain. CDR1 is ENHRY, CDR2 SYGVKD, per germline. V shed 10 bases and J shed 3 bases, with 13 bases lying between them. The CDR3 has 12 residues. In nucleotides, the CDR3 is TGTGCCACCAACGCAGGCAGCTACGAGCAGTACTTC. Translated: CATNAGSYEQYF.

The gene calls are TRBV4-1 and TRBJ2-3; D gene uncertain. Trimming stripped 0 bases from V and 0 bases from J, with 13 bases between. CDR1 and CDR2 from the germline V gene are MGHRA and YSYEKL. The CDR3 is made up of 17 amino acids. Here the CDR3 DNA reads TGCGCCAGCAGCCAAGATAAGACATTAACTAGCACAGATACGCAGTATTTT. Translation: CASSQDKTLTSTDTQYF.

V and J are TRBV3-1 (or the pseudogene TRBV3-2) and TRBJ2-1, with a possible D match to TRBD2 (6 bases). The CDR3 runs 14 residues. Germline values: CDR1 LGHDT, CDR2 YNNKEL (reference sequence). V was cut by 2 bases and J by 4 bases, with 9 bases left in between. DNA of the CDR3: TGTGCCAGCAGCCAAAATAGCGGATACAATGAGCAGTTCTTC. Translation gives CASSQNSGYNEQFF.

The J gene is TRBJ2-7, the V gene TRBV5-1; D is undetermined. Trimming stripped 2 bases from V and 0 bases from J, with 6 bases between. Germline CDR1 reads SGHRS; CDR2 reads YFSETQ. CDR3 length: 13 amino acids. The CDR3, as DNA: TGCGCCAGCAGCTTCGCGAGCTCCTACGAGCAGTACTTC. Protein product: CASSFASSYEQYF.

V usage is TRBV5-1 and J usage is TRBJ2-5; 11 bases are shared with TRBD1. CDR1 SGHRS and CDR2 YFSETQ come from the germline V gene. V was pared by 0 bases and J by 6 bases, with 4 bases of the junction left unmatched. The CDR3 spans 15 residues. The CDR3 is CASSLGGTGGQTQYF. DNA of the CDR3: TGCGCCAGCAGCTTGGGAGGGACAGGGGGACAGACCCAGTACTTC.

In regard to this clone: The conserved phenylalanine or tryptophan is not found at the CDR3 terminus, so this likely reflects a read error. It is unclear where the CDR3 begins or ends on the DNA, so no DNA is shown, and the CDR3 is as TCRdb lists it. V usage is TRBV3-1 (or the pseudogene TRBV3-2) and J usage is TRBJ1-1; TRBD1 was called by the table and not checked on the DNA. Including both end residues, the CDR3 is 10 amino acids long. Germline loops: CDR1 LGHDT, CDR2 YNNKEL (reference sequence). CDR3 loop: CASSPTGQGS.

The chain joins TRBV9 to TRBJ1-2; TRBD1 is a possible D gene (5 bases). The ends were cut back, 0 bases at V and 8 bases at J, with 20 bases in the middle. CDR1 is SGDLS and CDR2 is YYNGEE in the germline V gene. This CDR3 contains 16 residues. This CDR3 is CASSVGTKGGVGGYTF. DNA for the CDR3: TGTGCCAGCAGCGTAGGGACTAAGGGAGGGGTAGGGGGCTACACCTTC.

This clone was detected a few times. The chain combines TRBV27 with TRBJ2-7, with 12 bases fitting TRBD2. Unmatched junction bases numbered 2, after V lost 5 bases and J lost 3 bases. Germline values: CDR1 MNHEY, CDR2 SMNVEV (reference sequence). This CDR3 spans 14 amino acids. Written as DNA, the CDR3 is TGTGCCAGCAGTCTAGCGGGAGGGATCTACGAGCAGTACTTC. Encoded protein: CASSLAGGIYEQYF.

The V gene is TRBV4-3, the J gene TRBJ2-1; D call uncertain. V lost 0 bases, J lost 9 bases, and 15 bases lay in between. The CDR3 length is 15 residues. Germline lookup yields CDR1 LGHNA and CDR2 YSLEER. The CDR3 region has the DNA TGCGCCAGCAGCCAAGATGCTCAAATGAGTAGTGAGCAGTTCTTC. Translating gives CASSQDAQMSSEQFF.

The J gene is TRBJ2-3, the V gene TRBV7-9, with 7 bases lining up with TRBD2. Germline values: CDR1 SEHNR, CDR2 FQNEAQ (reference sequence). V shed 5 bases, J shed 0 bases, and the junction held 11 bases outside the gene matches. The CDR3 covers 17 residues. CDR3 bases: TGTGCCAGCAGCCTAAAGATCGGGAGGCCTAGCACAGATACGCAGTATTTT. Encoded protein: CASSLKIGRPSTDTQYF.

The chain carries TRBV6-5 and TRBJ2-1, with D possibly matching TRBD2 (5 bases). V was trimmed by 6 bases and J by 4 bases, leaving 16 bases between them. CDR1 and CDR2 from the germline V gene are MNHEY and SVGAGI. The CDR3 extends over 15 amino acids. The CDR3 region is CASRGLGDPYNEQFF. Here the CDR3 DNA reads TGTGCCAGCAGAGGTTTGGGAGATCCATACAATGAGCAGTTCTTC.

Only one count was recorded for this clone. J is TRBJ2-3 and V is TRBV10-1; a weak D match, TRBD2 (7 bases). V was shortened by 2 bases and J by 4 bases, with 13 bases between the two germline ends. Germline-derived CDR1 and CDR2 are WNHNN and SYGVQD (reference sequence). The CDR3 has 15 amino acids. Here the CDR3 DNA reads TGCGCCAGCAGTGAGACTCCCGGGGGGCCAGATACGCAGTATTTT. It codes for CASSETPGGPDTQYF.

This clone has just a few counts. J is TRBJ1-5 and V is TRBV6-5; TRBD1 is a possible D gene (6 bases). The V and J ends lost 6 bases and 1 base respectively, with 13 bases between them. CDR1 MNHEY and CDR2 SVGAGI come from the germline V gene. This CDR3 spans 15 amino acids. CDR3 nucleotides: TGTGCCAGCAGCCGGGACAAAACAAGCAATCAGCCCCAGCATTTT. As protein: CASSRDKTSNQPQHF.

The rearrangement links TRBV28 to TRBJ2-2; 10 nucleotides line up with TRBD2. V shed 3 bases and J 0 bases; nucleotides not matched to a gene: 1. The CDR3 covers 16 residues. Germline CDR1 is MDHEN and CDR2 is SYDVKM. The CDR3 DNA reads as TGTGCCAGCAGTTTTAGCGGGGGGTCGAACACCGGGGAGCTGTTTTTT. Translation: CASSFSGGSNTGELFF.

The chain uses TRBV6-5 and TRBJ2-7, with D perhaps matching TRBD1 (6 bases). This CDR3 is built from 14 residues. Germline values: CDR1 MNHEY, CDR2 SVGAGI. Between the trimmed V and J ends, which lost 7 bases and 4 bases, there was a span of 17 bases. The CDR3 nucleotides read TGTGCCAGCATCCCGTCCGGACAGCCTTACGAGCAGTACTTC. Amino acids: CASIPSGQPYEQYF.

This sequence joins TRBV19 and TRBJ1-5, with D uncertain. The germline V and J ends were trimmed by 5 bases and 0 bases, with 8 bases remaining between them. This CDR3 has 14 amino acids. CDR1 is LNHDA and CDR2 is SQIVND in the germline V gene (reference sequence). CDR3 residues: CASSQAYSNQPQHF. For the CDR3, the DNA is TGTGCCAGTAGTCAGGCTTATAGCAATCAGCCCCAGCATTTT.